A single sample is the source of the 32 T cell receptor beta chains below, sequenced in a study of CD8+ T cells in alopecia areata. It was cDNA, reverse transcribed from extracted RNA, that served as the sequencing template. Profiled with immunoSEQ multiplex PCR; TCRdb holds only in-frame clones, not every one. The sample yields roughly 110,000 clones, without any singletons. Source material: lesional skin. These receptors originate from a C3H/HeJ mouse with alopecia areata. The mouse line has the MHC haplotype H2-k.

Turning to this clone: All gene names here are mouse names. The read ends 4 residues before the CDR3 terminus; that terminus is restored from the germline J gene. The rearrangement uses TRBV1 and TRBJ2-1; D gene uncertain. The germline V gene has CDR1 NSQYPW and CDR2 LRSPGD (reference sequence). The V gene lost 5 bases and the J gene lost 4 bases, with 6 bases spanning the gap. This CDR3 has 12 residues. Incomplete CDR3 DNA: TGCACCTGCAGTCCTCAGTATGCT. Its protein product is CTCSPQYA. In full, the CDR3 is CTCSPQYAEQFF.

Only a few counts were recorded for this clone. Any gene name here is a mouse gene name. The sequenced CDR3 bases are TGCACCTGCAGTGAACAGGGGGCGCGTGCT. The encoded protein is CTCSEQGARA. The CDR3 reads in full as CTCSEQGARAEQFF. The chain combines TRBV1 with TRBJ2-1; the match to TRBD1 covers 9 bases. Read coverage stops 4 residues before the CDR3 terminus; the germline J gene supplies the remainder. The germline CDR1 and CDR2 sequences are NSQYPW and LRSPGD (reference sequence). The CDR3 consists of 14 residues. V was clipped by 4 bases and J by 6 bases; unmatched bases: 4.

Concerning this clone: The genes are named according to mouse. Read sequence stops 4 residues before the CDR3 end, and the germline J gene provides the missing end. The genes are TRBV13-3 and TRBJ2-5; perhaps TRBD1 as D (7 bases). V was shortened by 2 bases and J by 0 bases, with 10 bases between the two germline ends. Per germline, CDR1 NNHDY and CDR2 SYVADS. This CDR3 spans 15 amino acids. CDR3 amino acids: CASSDEGANQDTQYF. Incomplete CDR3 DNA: TGTGCCAGCAGTGACGAGGGGGCTAACCAAGAC. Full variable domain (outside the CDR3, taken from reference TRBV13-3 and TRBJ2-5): EAAVTQSPRSKVAVTGGKVTLSCHQTNNHDYMYWYRQDTGHGLRLIHYSYVADSTEKGDIPDGYKASRPSQENFSLILELASLSQTAVYFCASSDEGANQDTQYFGPGTRLLVL.

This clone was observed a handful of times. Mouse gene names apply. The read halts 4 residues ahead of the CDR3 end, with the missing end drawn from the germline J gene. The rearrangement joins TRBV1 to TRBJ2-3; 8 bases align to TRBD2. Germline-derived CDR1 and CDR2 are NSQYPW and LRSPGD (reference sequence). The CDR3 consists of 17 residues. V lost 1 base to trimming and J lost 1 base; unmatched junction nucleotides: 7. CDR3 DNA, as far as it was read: TGCACCTGCAGTGCAGTGAGGGGGGGGCATGGTGCAGAA. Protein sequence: CTCSAVRGGHGAE. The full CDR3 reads CTCSAVRGGHGAETLYF.

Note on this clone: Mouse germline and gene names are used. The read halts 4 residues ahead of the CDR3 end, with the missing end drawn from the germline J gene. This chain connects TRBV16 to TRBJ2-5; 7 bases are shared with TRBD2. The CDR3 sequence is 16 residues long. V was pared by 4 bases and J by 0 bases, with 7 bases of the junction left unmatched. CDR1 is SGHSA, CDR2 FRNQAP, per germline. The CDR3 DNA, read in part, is TGTGCAAGCAGCTCTTCTGGGGGAGTTAACCAAGAC. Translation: CASSSSGGVNQD. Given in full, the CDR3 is CASSSSGGVNQDTQYF.

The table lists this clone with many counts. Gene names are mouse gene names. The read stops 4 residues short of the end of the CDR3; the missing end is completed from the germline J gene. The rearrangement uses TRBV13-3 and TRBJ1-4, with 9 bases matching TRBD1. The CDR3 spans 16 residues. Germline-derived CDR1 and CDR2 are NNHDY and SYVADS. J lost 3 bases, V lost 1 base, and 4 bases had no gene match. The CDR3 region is CASSDPDRGTNERLFF. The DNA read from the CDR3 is TGTGCCAGCAGTGATCCCGACAGGGGGACCAACGAA.

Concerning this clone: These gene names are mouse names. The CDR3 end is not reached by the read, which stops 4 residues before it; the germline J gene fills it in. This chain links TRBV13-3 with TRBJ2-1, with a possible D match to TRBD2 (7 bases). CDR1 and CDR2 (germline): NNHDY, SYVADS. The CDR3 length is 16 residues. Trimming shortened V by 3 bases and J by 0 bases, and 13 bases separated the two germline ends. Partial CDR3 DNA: TGTGCCAGCAGTGGAGGGGGGGGTTATAACTATGCT. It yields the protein CASSGGGGYNYA. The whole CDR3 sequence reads CASSGGGGYNYAEQFF.

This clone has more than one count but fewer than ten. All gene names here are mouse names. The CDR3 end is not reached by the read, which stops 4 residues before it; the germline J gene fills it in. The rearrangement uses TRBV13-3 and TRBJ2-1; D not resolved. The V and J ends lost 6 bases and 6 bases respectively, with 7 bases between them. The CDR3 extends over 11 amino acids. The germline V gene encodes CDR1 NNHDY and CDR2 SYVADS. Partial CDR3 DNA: TGTGCCAGCAACAGTGGTGCT. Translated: CASNSGA. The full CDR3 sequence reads CASNSGAEQFF.

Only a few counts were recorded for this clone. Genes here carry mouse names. This CDR3 reads CASTPGRERLFF. CDR3 DNA (partial): TGTGCTAGCACCCCAGGGCGCGAA. V usage is TRBV29 and J usage is TRBJ1-4, with D maybe TRBD1 (5 bases). With the read ending 4 residues before the CDR3 end, the germline J gene is used to fill in that end. This CDR3 contains 12 residues. The V gene's germline CDR1 is MSHET and CDR2 SYDVDS.

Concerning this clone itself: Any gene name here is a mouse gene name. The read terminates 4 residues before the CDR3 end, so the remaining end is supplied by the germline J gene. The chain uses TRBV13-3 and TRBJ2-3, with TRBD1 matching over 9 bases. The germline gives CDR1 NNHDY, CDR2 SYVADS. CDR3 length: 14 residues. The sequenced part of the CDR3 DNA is TGTGCCAGCAGTGATGAGACAGGGGGAGAA. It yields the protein CASSDETGGE. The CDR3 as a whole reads CASSDETGGETLYF.

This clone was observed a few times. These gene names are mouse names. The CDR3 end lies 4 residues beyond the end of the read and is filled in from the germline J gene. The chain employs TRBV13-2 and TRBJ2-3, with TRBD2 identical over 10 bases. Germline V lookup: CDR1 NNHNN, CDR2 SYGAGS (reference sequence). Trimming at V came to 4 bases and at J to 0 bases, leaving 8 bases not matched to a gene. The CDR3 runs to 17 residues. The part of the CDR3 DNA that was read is TGTGCCAGCGGTCCGGACTGGGGGAAACCTAGTGCAGAA. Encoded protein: CASGPDWGKPSAE. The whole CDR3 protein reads CASGPDWGKPSAETLYF.

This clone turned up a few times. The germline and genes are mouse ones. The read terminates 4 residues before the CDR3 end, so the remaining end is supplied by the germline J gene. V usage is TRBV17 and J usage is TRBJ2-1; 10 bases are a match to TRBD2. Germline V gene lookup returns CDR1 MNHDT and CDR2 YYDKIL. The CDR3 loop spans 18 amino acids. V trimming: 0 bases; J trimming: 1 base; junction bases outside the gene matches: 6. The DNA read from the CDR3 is TGTGCTAGCAGTAGAGATCCTGGGGGGGCGAGGAACTATGCT. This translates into CASSRDPGGARNYA. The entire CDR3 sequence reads CASSRDPGGARNYAEQFF.

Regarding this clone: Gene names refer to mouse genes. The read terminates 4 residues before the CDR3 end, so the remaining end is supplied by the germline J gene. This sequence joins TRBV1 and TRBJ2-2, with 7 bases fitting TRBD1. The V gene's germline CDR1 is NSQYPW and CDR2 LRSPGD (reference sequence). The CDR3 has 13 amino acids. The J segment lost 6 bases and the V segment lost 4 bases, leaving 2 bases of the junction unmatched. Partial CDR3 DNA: TGCACCTGCAGTGTGACAGGGCCCGGG. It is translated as CTCSVTGPG. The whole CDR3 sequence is CTCSVTGPGQLYF.

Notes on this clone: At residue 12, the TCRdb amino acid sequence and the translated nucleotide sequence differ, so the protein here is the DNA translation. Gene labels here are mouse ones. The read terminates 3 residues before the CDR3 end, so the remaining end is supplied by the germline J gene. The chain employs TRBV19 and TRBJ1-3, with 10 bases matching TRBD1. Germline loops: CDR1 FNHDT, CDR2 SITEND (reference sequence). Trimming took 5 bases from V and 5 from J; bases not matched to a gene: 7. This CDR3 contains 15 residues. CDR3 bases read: TGTGCCAGCAGCCACCCGGGACAGGGGCGAAATACG. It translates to CASSHPGQGRNT. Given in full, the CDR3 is CASSHPGQGRNTLYF.

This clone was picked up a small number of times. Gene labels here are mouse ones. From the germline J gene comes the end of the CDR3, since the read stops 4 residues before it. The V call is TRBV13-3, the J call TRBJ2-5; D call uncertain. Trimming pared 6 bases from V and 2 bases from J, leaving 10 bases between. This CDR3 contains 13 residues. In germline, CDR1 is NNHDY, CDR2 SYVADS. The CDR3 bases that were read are TGTGCCAGCAAGCCTGGTACCCAAGAC. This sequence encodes CASKPGTQD. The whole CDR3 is CASKPGTQDTQYF.

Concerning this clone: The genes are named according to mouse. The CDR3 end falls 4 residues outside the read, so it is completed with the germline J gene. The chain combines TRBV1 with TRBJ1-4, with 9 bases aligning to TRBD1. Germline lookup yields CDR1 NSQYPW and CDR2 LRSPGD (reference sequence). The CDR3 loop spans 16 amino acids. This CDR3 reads CTCSASPGQGSERLFF. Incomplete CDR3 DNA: TGCACCTGCAGTGCCTCTCCGGGACAGGGAAGCGAA.

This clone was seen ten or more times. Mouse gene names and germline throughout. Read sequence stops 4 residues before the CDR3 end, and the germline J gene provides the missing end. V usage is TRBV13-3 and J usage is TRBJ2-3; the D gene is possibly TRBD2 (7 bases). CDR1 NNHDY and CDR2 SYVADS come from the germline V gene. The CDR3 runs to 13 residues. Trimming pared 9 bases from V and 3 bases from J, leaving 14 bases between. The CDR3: CATSGGAAETLYF. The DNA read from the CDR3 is TGTGCCACCTCGGGGGGCGCGGCAGAA.

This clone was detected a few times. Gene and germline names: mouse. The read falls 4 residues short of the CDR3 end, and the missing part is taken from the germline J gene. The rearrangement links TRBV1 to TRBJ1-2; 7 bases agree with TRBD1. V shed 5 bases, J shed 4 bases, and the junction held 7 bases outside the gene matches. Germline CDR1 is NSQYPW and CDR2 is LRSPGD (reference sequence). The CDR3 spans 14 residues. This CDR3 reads CTCSSRQGGSDYTF. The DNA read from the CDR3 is TGCACCTGCAGTTCTCGACAGGGTGGCTCC.

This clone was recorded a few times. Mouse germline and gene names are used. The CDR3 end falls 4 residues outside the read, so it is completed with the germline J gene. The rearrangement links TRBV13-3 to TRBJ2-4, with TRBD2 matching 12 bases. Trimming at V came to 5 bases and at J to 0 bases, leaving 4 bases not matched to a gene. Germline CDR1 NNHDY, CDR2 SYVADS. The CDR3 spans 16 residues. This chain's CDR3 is CASSPTGGASQNTLYF. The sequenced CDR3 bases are TGTGCCAGCAGCCCGACTGGGGGGGCAAGTCAAAAC.

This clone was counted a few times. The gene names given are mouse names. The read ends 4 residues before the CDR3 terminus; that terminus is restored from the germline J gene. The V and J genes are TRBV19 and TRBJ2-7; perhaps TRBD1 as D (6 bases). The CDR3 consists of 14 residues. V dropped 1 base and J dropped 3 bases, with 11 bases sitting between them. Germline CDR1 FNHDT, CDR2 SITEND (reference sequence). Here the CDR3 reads CASSILQGLYEQYF. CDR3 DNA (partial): TGTGCCAGCAGTATATTGCAGGGGCTCTAT.

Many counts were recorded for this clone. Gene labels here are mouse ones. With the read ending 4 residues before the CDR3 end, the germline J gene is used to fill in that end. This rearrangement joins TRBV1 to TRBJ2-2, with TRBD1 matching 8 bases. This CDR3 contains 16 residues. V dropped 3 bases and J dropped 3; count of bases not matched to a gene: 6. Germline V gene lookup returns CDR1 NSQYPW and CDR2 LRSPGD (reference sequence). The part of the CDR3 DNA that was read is TGCACCTGCAGTGCCGACAGGGGAGGGGACACCGGG. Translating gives CTCSADRGGDTG. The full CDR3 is CTCSADRGGDTGQLYF.

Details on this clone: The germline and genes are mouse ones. The CDR3 is CTCSADGGLGGQDTQYF. CDR3 DNA, as far as it was read: TGCACCTGCAGTGCAGATGGGGGACTGGGGGGGCAAGAC. V and J are TRBV1 and TRBJ2-5; 13 bases fit TRBD2. The read finishes 4 residues shy of the CDR3 end, and the germline J gene is used to complete it. Germline V CDR1 and CDR2: NSQYPW, LRSPGD (reference sequence). The J segment lost 3 bases and the V segment lost 0 bases, leaving 3 bases of the junction unmatched. The length of the CDR3 is 17 residues. The full variable domain, its missing parts supplied by reference TRBV1 and TRBJ2-5, is VTLLEQNPRWRLVPRGQAVNLRCILKNSQYPWMSWYQQDLQKQLQWLFTLRSPGDKEVKSLPGADYLATRVTDTELRLQVANMSQGRTLYCTCSADGGLGGQDTQYFGPGTRLLVL.

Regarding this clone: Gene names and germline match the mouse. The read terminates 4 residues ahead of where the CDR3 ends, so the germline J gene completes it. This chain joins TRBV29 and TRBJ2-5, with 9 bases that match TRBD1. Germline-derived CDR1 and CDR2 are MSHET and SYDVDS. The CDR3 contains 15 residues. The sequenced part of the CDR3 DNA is TGTGCTAGCAGTTTATCGACGGACAGGGGTGAC. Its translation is CASSLSTDRGD. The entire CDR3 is CASSLSTDRGDTQYF.

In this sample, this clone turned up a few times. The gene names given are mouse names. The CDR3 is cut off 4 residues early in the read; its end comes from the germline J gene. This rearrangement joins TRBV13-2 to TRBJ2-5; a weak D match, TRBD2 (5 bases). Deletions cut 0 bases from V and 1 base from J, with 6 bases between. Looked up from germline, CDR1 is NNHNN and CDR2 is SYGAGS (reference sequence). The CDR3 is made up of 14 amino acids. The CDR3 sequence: CASGDEDYQDTQYF. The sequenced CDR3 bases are TGTGCCAGCGGTGATGAGGACTACCAAGAC.

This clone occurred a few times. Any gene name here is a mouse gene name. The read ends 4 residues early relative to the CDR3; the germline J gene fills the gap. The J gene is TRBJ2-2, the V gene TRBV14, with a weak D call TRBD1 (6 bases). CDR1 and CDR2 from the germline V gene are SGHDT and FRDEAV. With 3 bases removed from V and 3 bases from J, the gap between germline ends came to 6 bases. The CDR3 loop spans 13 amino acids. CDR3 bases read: TGTGCCAGCAGTTCAGGGGACACCGGG. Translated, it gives CASSSGDTG. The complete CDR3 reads CASSSGDTGQLYF. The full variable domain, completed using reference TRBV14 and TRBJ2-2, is EAGVTQSPRYAVLQEGQAVSFWCDPISGHDTLYWYQQPRDQGPQLLVYFRDEAVIDNSQLPSDRFSAVRPKGTNSTLKIQSAKQGDTATYLCASSSGDTGQLYFGEGSKLTVL.

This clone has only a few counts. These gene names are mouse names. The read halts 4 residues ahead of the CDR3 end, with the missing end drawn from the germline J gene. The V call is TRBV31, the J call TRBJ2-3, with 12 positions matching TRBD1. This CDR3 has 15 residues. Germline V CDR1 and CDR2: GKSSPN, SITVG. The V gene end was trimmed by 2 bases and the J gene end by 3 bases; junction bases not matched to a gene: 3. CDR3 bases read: TGTGCCTGGAGTTGGGGACAGGGGGCGGCAGAA. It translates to CAWSWGQGAAE. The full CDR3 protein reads CAWSWGQGAAETLYF.

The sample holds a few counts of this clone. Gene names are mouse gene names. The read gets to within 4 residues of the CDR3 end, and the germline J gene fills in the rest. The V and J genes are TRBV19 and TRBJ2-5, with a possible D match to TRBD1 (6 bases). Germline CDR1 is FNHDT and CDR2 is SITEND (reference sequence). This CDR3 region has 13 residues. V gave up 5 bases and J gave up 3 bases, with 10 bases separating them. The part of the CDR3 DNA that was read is TGTGCCAGCAGCCGGGACACTCAAGAC. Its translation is CASSRDTQD. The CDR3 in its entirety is CASSRDTQDTQYF.

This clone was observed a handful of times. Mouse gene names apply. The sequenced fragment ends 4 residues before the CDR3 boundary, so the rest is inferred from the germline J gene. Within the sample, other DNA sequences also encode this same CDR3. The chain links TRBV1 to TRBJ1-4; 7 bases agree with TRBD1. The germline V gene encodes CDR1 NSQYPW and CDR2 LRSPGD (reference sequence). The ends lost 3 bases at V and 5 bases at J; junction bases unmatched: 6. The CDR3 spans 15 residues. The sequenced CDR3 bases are TGCACCTGCAGTGCGGGGCAGGGGGAGAACGAA. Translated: CTCSAGQGENE. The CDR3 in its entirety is CTCSAGQGENERLFF.

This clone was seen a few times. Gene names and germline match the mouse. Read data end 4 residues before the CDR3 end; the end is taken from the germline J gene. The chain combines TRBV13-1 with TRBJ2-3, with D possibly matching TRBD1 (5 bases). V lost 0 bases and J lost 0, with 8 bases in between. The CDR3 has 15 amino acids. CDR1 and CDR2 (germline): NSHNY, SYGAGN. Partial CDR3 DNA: TGTGCCAGCAGTGATGGACAGACTAGTGCAGAA. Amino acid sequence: CASSDGQTSAE. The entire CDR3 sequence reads CASSDGQTSAETLYF.

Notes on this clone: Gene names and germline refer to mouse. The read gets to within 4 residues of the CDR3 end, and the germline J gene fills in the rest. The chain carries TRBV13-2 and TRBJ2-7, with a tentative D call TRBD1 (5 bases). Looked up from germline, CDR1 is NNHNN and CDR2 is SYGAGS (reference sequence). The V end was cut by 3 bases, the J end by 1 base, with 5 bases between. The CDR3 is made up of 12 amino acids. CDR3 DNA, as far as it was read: TGTGCCAGCGGTGCAGGGTCCTAT. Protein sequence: CASGAGSY. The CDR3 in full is CASGAGSYEQYF.

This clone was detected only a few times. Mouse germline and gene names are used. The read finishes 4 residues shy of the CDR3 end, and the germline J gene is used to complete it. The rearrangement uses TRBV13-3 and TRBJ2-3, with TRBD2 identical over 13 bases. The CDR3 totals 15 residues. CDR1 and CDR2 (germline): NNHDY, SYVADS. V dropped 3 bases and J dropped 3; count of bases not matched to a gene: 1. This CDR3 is CASSVGLGGAETLYF. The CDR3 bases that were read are TGTGCCAGCAGTGTGGGACTGGGGGGGGCAGAA.

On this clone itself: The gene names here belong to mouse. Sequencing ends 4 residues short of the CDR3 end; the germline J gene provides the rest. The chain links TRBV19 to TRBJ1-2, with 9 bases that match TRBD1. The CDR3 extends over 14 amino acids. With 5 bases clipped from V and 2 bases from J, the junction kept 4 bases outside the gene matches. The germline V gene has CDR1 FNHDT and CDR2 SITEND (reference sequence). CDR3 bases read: TGTGCCAGCAGCCAACAGGGGGCCAACTCC. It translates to CASSQQGANS. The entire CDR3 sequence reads CASSQQGANSDYTF.